This is a list of T cell receptor beta chains from one sample in a study of blood T cell repertoires in COVID-19. The table came from immunoSEQ multiplex PCR; TCRdb's copy has only in-frame clones and leaves some out. Among about 100,000 clones listed, roughly 80% were seen once. What was sequenced was peripheral blood. Receptors were obtained from an elderly woman with active or convalescent COVID-19. Each CDR3 is given with its conserved first and last residue.

cdr3_aa	v_call	j_call
CASSVGRMGGRSPLHF	TRBV9	TRBJ1-6
CASSLTGDTHQPQHF	TRBV19	TRBJ1-5
CASSLQGTEKLFF	TRBV27	TRBJ1-4
CAWTGTGGNQPQHF	TRBV30	TRBJ1-5
CASKTRSVDTQYF	TRBV19	TRBJ2-3
CSVVEGGYGYTF	TRBV29-1	TRBJ1-2
CASSTGGAEAFF	TRBV19	TRBJ1-1
CASSTTGSHTLDPLFF	TRBV27	TRBJ2-2
CASSLAGGTYNEQFF	TRBV5-4	TRBJ2-1
CASSSQDRGQQSRYTF	TRBV28	TRBJ1-2
CASSRTNTGELFF	TRBV2	TRBJ2-2
CASSLDGVSSYEQYF	TRBV7-9	TRBJ2-7
CASSRQTGSGETQYF	TRBV19	TRBJ2-5
CASTVLVNTEAFF	TRBV2	TRBJ1-1
CASSLGRGKNTEAFF	TRBV5-4	TRBJ1-1
CASSYPGSEKETQYF	TRBV6-5	TRBJ2-5
CAISELDREQYEQYF	TRBV10-3	TRBJ2-7
CASRLFPDRGSYEQYF	TRBV12-2	TRBJ2-7
CASSAPSGHSNQPQHF	TRBV2	TRBJ1-5
CASSSDRGSIDTQYF	TRBV7-6	TRBJ2-3
CASSYEYSNQPQHF	TRBV6-6	TRBJ1-5
CASSLAGTQANYGYTF	TRBV11-1	TRBJ1-2
CASSPTGGHDTEAFF	TRBV5-6	TRBJ1-1
CASSIKTGMGTEAFF	TRBV5-1	TRBJ1-1
CASTPLTGEAFF	TRBV2	TRBJ1-1
CASSGQGNYGYTF	TRBV9	TRBJ1-2
CSVRTGQYAFF	TRBV20-1	TRBJ1-1
CSVDNGARYEQYF	TRBV29-1	TRBJ2-7
CAIGQGSNQPQHF	TRBV10-3	TRBJ1-5
CASSSPQGDTEAFF	TRBV7-2	TRBJ1-1
CASSSSGGGRKKLFF	TRBV5-6	TRBJ1-4
CASSLGVGRLEAFF	TRBV11-2	TRBJ1-1
CASSLLRDSGNTIYF	TRBV11-2	TRBJ1-3
CSAPADGQYF	TRBV20-1	TRBJ2-5
CASSLSPQGAIYGYTF	TRBV27	TRBJ1-2
CAWRGPGGQPQHF	TRBV30	TRBJ1-5
CASRSSSSTNYGYTF	TRBV28	TRBJ1-2
CASSLGDSSYEQYF	TRBV5-1	TRBJ2-7
CASRVGTGEAFF	TRBV2	TRBJ1-1
CASSRDRGLNEKLFF	TRBV6-4	TRBJ1-4
CASTSGTGDTGELFF	TRBV19	TRBJ2-2
CASTDRGGYEQYF	TRBV6-5	TRBJ2-7
CASSVAGGMSTGIETQYF	TRBV9	TRBJ2-5
CASTLTITDTQYF	TRBV6-5	TRBJ2-3
CASGYDRVGNTIYF	TRBV19	TRBJ1-3
CATSVAGTAYGYTF	TRBV24-1	TRBJ1-2
CASRKGQGATGELFF	TRBV2	TRBJ2-2
CASRPIGGTEAFF	TRBV7-2	TRBJ1-1
CASSGGRGTSGPGLYF	TRBV13	TRBJ2-5
CASSLSPSVRGDTQYF	TRBV27	TRBJ2-3
CASSLAPAGAGTGELFF	TRBV7-2	TRBJ2-2
CASSIDGQAYYGYTF	TRBV19	TRBJ1-2
CASSSPGQANTEAFF	TRBV28	TRBJ1-1
CSVTENTEAFF	TRBV29-1	TRBJ1-1